The entry below gives a single T cell receptor beta chain sequence along with its context. Its matching antigen is unknown. This sample is part of a study of T cell responses to AZD1222 COVID-19 vaccine. Germline V gives CDR1 LGHDT, CDR2 YNNKEL (reference sequence). The CDR3 covers 13 residues. With 4 bases removed from V and 7 bases from J, the gap between germline ends came to 10 bases. TCRdb's copy holds only in-frame clones and misses some; the assay was immunoSEQ multiplex PCR. The table includes about 150,000 clones, about nine tenths detected once. General study points: Among the donors, most were white British and more were female, and clonal diversity was possibly underestimated.

The genes are TRBV3-1 (or the pseudogene TRBV3-2) and TRBJ2-2; no clear D gene. This TCR came from an adult in good health. Sequencing used peripheral blood, obtained on day 0 of AZD1222 vaccination. CDR3 sequence reads: CASSLHRYGELFF. DNA for the CDR3: TGTGCCAGCAGCCTCCATCGGTACGGGGAGCTGTTTTTT.